This T cell receptor beta chain was retrieved from a study of shared clonotypes between healthy human individuals (dated by TCRdb to 2018 to 2020). A note on the overall study: The cohort comprised a couple of women and a few men aged 18 to 49 years. For each donor, three plates each were used for CD4 naive and CD4 memory, two plates were used for CD8 naive, and one plate was used for CD8 memory. To estimate repertoire size and how much clonotype sharing occurs between individuals, the study deeply sequenced the blood TCR repertoires of a handful of healthy adults. To increase sequencing depth and limit assay-specific biases, different laboratories used diverse techniques to prepare libraries and sequence TCR repertoires. Per donor, leukapheresis produced somewhere between about 0.94 and 9.5 billion PBMCs.

The germline V gene supplies CDR1 SGHRS and CDR2 YFSETQ. Unmatched junction bases come to 12, with V trimmed by 4 bases and J by 5 bases. CDR3 length: 18 amino acids, cysteine to phenylalanine. Only the CDR3 part of the read is kept: 54 bases, read in frame from the first base. Donors were healthy HIV-negative adults with no recently reported acute infections or vaccinations. All donors were Caucasian adults living in Nashville, Tennessee, USA. CD4+ T cells were enriched by magnetic negative selection, after which naive cells were positively selected on CD45RA and the negative fraction was taken as the memory subset. Blood was collected by leukapheresis, and PBMCs were isolated by Ficoll-Histopaque density gradient centrifugation and then cryopreserved in liquid nitrogen vapor phase. Purity and quantity of every magnetically sorted T cell population were checked by analytical flow cytometry. From each sorted fraction, genomic DNA was isolated and quantified by UV absorbance on a Nanodrop 2000c.

Notes on this clone: There is no known antigen for this receptor. No clone much larger than this one lies a single base away; base qualities are absent.

TCR CDR3 regions were amplified from genomic DNA by multiplex PCR using the deep immunoSEQ assay. For each cell subset, the extracted genomic DNA was distributed evenly across all wells of several immunoSEQ 96-well plates, and each plate served as one replicate. For sorted subsets, 150 to 250 ng of genomic DNA, equivalent to around 29,000 T cell genomes, went into each replicate PCR. Purified libraries were quantified with a Qubit 3.0 fluorometer, sized on a Bioanalyzer 2100, and re-quantified with the KAPA Library Quantification kit. Each immunoSEQ 96-well plate was sequenced on its own single-read 150-cycle Illumina NextSeq 550 flow cell. The authors processed their data as follows. Because the immunoSEQ output held only junctional sequences and lacked quality scores, the filtering could not match the filtering applied to full-length reads. Sequences were annotated with PyIR, a Python wrapper for IgBLAST v1.9, using IMGT germline references to assign V/J genes and CDR3. Reads with weak V/J assignments (E-value above 1e-6), missing CDR3, stop codons, out-of-frame junctions, or ambiguous translated residues were removed. V3J clonotypes were defined as sequences sharing an identical inferred V gene, J gene, and CDR3 amino acid sequence. To compute the percentage overlap between repertoires, the number of shared unique clonotypes was divided by the size of the smaller repertoire. Richness of each repertoire was evaluated using RTK rarefaction, the Chao1 estimator, and Recon v2.1 estimates of unobserved clonotypes. Generation probabilities were computed with OLGA for all TCRbeta clonotypes obtained by the gDNA method from a few donors. This is the immuneACCESS table as TCRdb keeps it, with only in-frame sequences that have V and J called. A part of the clones is gone; compared with another copy, unresolved V genes explain less than half, and the rest is unexplained. V, J and clone size are taken as reported in that table, and D and trimming were inferred from the DNA itself. The sample data list 2.3 million or so clones, and 85% to 95% of these were observed just once. 0.3% to 0.4% of the sample belongs to the ten largest clones.

What the work shows at the level of the full study, not this receptor alone: When four donors were compared, the shared fraction of clonotypes was 5% to 6.5% for naive CD4, 3.5% to 4% for naive CD8, 2% to 2.5% for memory CD4, and approximately 0.4% for memory CD8. Sampling was restricted to blood, and TCR repertoires in tissues likely differ from the TCR repertoires found in blood. Based on pairwise subsampling, the degree of clonotype sharing among donors was expected to be affected by sequencing depth. Estimated clonotype richness was generally larger for naive than for memory subsets. Rarefaction of sorted-subset datasets indicated incomplete sequencing despite the large sequencing depth. Compared with non-shared clonotypes, clonotypes shared by all four sorted-subset donors had higher generation probabilities. The genetic and exposure-history diversity represented was limited by the small number of donors.

Input material: naive CD4+ T cells from PBMCs. The label giving this sample's cell subset or site can be read as: CD45RA+ positively selected. The TCR originated in a man aged 18-30 years in good health. Some clones in this sample may be carry-over from other donors' samples. The chain links TRBV5-1 with TRBJ2-3; the junction holds 14 bases that match TRBD2. In nucleotides, the sequence is TGCGCCAGCAGCGTAAGGAAAACCGGGACTAGCGGGAGAGATACGCAGTATTTT. Its protein is CASSVRKTGTSGRDTQYF.